The source of this TCR beta chain is a study of beta chain features in type 1 diabetes. As for the study in general: Cell yields, gender and age were comparable in patients and healthy donors. Cells sorted and examined across all samples totaled around 110,000,000.

Findings of the study overall: Type 1 diabetes patients showed fewer insertions and more deletions at VDJ junctions. Shorter templates may be favored by PCR, equally so in patients and controls. Shorter TCRB CDR3s, moderately but significantly so, marked every one of the four CD4+ subsets in Type 1 diabetes patients.

A note on this clone: Its cognate antigen is unknown.

V dropped 5 bases and J dropped 10 bases, with 21 bases sitting between them. The length of the CDR3 is 15 residues. The V gene's germline CDR1 is SNHLY and CDR2 FYNNEI. As every portion of the isolated RNA was reverse transcribed, the sequencing read expressed TCRB transcripts. Only in-frame clones appear in the TCRdb table, and some are missing; sequencing was by immunoSEQ multiplex PCR. This sample carries roughly 150,000 clones, 6.5% to 10% of them seen once, and the ten largest clones take over 0.45%. V and J are TRBV2 and TRBJ2-1; perhaps TRBD1 as D (6 bases). This receptor was obtained from a woman aged 18-35 years with type 1 diabetes. The specimen sequenced was central memory CD4+ T cells from blood. Written as DNA, the CDR3 is TGTGCCAGCAGTATTTGGACAGCTGAATTAGGGGAGCAGTTCTTC. It yields the protein CASSIWTAELGEQFF. The variable domain in full, completed from reference TRBV2 and TRBJ2-1, reads EPEVTQTPSHQVTQMGQEVILRCVPISNHLYFYWYRQILGQKVEFLVSFYNNEISEKSEIFDDQFSVERPDGSNFTLKIRSTKLEDSAMYFCASSIWTAELGEQFFGPGTRLTVL.